The clone carrying this T cell receptor (beta chain) turned up a few times. This entry belongs to a study of Graves' ophthalmopathy and Graves' hyperthyroidism. This CDR3 contains 15 residues. Trimming shortened V by 4 bases and J by 4 bases, and 12 bases separated the two germline ends. The germline V gene encodes CDR1 SGDLS and CDR2 YYNGEE. Amplification from RNA transcripts yielded the TCR beta CDR3 regions. First-round RT-PCR with HTBI primers preceded a second-round multiplex PCR. TCRdb re-analysed the multiplex PCR reads in MiXCR, keeping a single row per CDR3 protein. This sample has about 740,000 distinct CDR3 sequences, with roughly 40% found just once.

The source is an adult man with Graves' ophthalmopathy. The chain has TRBV9 and TRBJ1-6; maybe TRBD1 (5 bases). Sequencing was done on a sample of peripheral blood. CDR3 residues: CASSHLGQYNSPLHF. CDR3 in DNA: TGTGCCAGCAGCCACCTCGGACAATATAATTCACCCCTCCACTTT.